The following is a T cell receptor (beta chain) sequence with its context. This record comes from a study of cytomegalovirus exposure and HLA in healthy donors. This CDR3 has 14 amino acids. CDR1 and CDR2 from the germline V gene are MGHRA and YSYEKL. The germline V and J ends were trimmed by 1 base and 4 bases, with 11 bases remaining between them. Primers for the PCR totalled 60 Vbeta and 13 Jbeta. Here immunoSEQ multiplex PCR was the method, and the copy in TCRdb shows in-frame clones only, minus some. This sample has under 200,000 clones, with 80% to 85% found just once. The sample comprised PBMCs. The chain couples TRBV4-1 to TRBJ2-7, with D perhaps TRBD2 (5 bases). The TCR comes from a boy aged 10-17 years in good health and CMV-seronegative. Here the CDR3 DNA reads TGCGCCAGCAGCCAAGGGACGGGAATGTACGAGCAGTACTTC. Protein: CASSQGTGMYEQYF.